Below, one T cell receptor beta chain is given with its context. While infection was still active, Seattle patients were enrolled and then followed longitudinally. Per the authors' pipeline: Estimation of nucleated cell counts relied on the amplification of reference gene primers. Some clones are missing from TCRdb's copy, which holds only in-frame ones; the method was immunoSEQ multiplex PCR. V and J calls and clone size are as listed in that table; D and trimming were resolved from the DNA. The repertoire holds some 200,000 clones, with about 93% as singletons. This entry belongs to a study of blood T cell repertoires in COVID-19. Study context: Whether acute or convalescent, the COVID-19 samples came from the United States, Italy and Spain. From T cells, B-cell-depleted T cells, or PBMCs came the material, which was cDNA or gDNA.

V lost 4 bases, J lost 5 bases, and 13 bases stayed unmatched. Germline CDR1 reads MGHRA; CDR2 reads YSYEKL. The CDR3 sequence is 17 residues long. This TCR was sampled from a young man with COVID-19, enrolled during active disease. The rearrangement uses TRBV4-1 and TRBJ2-1, with TRBD2 matching 8 bases. Sequencing was carried out using peripheral blood. The CDR3 bases are TGCGCCAGCAGCCCCTCCGGGGAGCGGGGGCCACACAATGAGCAGTTCTTC. Its translation is CASSPSGERGPHNEQFF.